These T cell receptor beta chains were read from a single sample in a study of sequential checkpoint blockade in melanoma. Clones were read by immunoSEQ multiplex PCR, and TCRdb kept only the in-frame ones, dropping some. This sample carries roughly 2,100 clones, around 34% of them seen once, and the ten largest clones take 13%. The sample in question was tumor tissue (inferred from file names), obtained from a patient given nivolumab and ipilimumab in sequence. The receptor source for this set is a human donor with melanoma. Each CDR3 is given with its conserved first and last residue. A D gene is named only where the DNA matches it firmly. Rows may omit the clone size; those that give it use once, few, many or a size class.

J gene,D gene,V gene,clone size,CDR3 DNA,CDR3 protein
TRBJ2-4,.,TRBV11-3,few,TGTGCCAGCAGCTTGGGGCCTCTGGGAGGCAAAAACATTCAGTACTTC,CASSLGPLGGKNIQYF
TRBJ2-1,.,TRBV29-1,.,TGCAGCGTTTTTGATAGATACAATGAGCAGTTCTTC,CSVFDRYNEQFF
TRBJ1-1,TRBD1,TRBV5-1,.,TGCGCCAGCAGCTTGGCTTTCAGGGGGGTGAACACTGAAGCTTTCTTT,CASSLAFRGVNTEAFF
TRBJ2-2,.,TRBV30,few,TGTGCCTGGAGTGGACGGTACACCGGGGAGCTGTTTTTT,CAWSGRYTGELFF
TRBJ2-1,.,TRBV19,.,TGTGCCAGTAGTAATCTGGGCAGGGGGCGTAGTAGCGGGAGCTACAATGAGCAGTTCTTC,CASSNLGRGRSSGSYNEQFF
TRBJ2-1,.,TRBV9,large,TGTGCCAGCAGCCCCTCGGACTCGTACAATGAGCAGTTCTTC,CASSPSDSYNEQFF
TRBJ1-1,.,TRBV19,few,TGTGCCAGTAGCACAGTTCACAGGACTATGAACACTGAAGCTTTCTTT,CASSTVHRTMNTEAFF
TRBJ1-2,.,TRBV18,.,TGTGCCAGCTCACCACCCGCGGCAGGGCCTGCACCCTATGGCTACACCTTC,CASSPPAAGPAPYGYTF
TRBJ1-1,.,TRBV6-8,few,TGTGCCAGCAGCCCGACGGAGCGATTGTCTGAAGCTTTCTTT,CASSPTERLSEAFF
TRBJ1-4,TRBD1,TRBV5-1,.,TGCGCCAGCAGCTTGGAACCCAGACAACAGGGGGGGACTGCAACTAATGAAAAACTGTTTTTT,CASSLEPRQQGGTATNEKLFF
TRBJ1-2,.,TRBV28,few,TGTGCCAGCCACAACGCCGGTGTTAGCGACTATGGCTACACCTTC,CASHNAGVSDYGYTF
TRBJ2-2,.,TRBV9,few,TGTGCCAGCACCCCATTCACCGGGGAGCTGTTTTTT,CASTPFTGELFF
TRBJ1-5,.,TRBV19,once,TGTGCCAGTAGAACTGACTATCAGCCCCAGCATTTT,CASRTDYQPQHF
TRBJ1-5,.,TRBV19,large,TGTGCCAGTAGTATTCTGCAAAGCAATCAGCCCCAGCATTTT,CASSILQSNQPQHF
TRBJ2-1,.,TRBV19,.,TGTGCCAGTAGTATTGAAACAAAACGCGTTAATGAGCAGTTCTTC,CASSIETKRVNEQFF
TRBJ2-7,.,TRBV6-8,medium-sized,TGTGCCAGCAGTTACAGGGGAATGTACGAGCAGTACTTC,CASSYRGMYEQYF
TRBJ2-1,.,TRBV10-2,medium-sized,TGCGCCAGCAGCGGATATACCTACAATGAGCAGTTCTTC,CASSGYTYNEQFF
TRBJ2-7,.,TRBV28,.,TGTGCCAGCAATATACAGGGAACCTACGAGCAGTACTTC,CASNIQGTYEQYF
TRBJ2-7,.,TRBV5-1,.,TGCGCCAGCAGCTTGAACAGCGGCGGGGACGAGCAGTACTTC,CASSLNSGGDEQYF
TRBJ1-2,.,TRBV28,once,TGTGCCAGCAGTTTCTTCAGCAGCTCTAACTATGGCTACACCTTC,CASSFFSSSNYGYTF
TRBJ2-2,TRBD2,TRBV23-1,.,TGCGCCAGCAGCTTTGAGGGGGGACTAGCGGGAGAGACCGGGGAGCTGTTTTTT,CASSFEGGLAGETGELFF
TRBJ1-2,.,TRBV28,large,TGTGCCAGCAGTTCAGGCCTCGGGTATGGCTACACCTTC,CASSSGLGYGYTF
TRBJ2-2,.,TRBV6-8,.,TGTGCCAGCAGTTACCCCCCCGGGGAGCTGTTTTTT,CASSYPPGELFF
TRBJ1-1,TRBD1,TRBV19,few,TGTGCCAGTAGTCAACAGGGGTTTGTGGCTGAAGCTTTCTTT,CASSQQGFVAEAFF
TRBJ2-2,.,TRBV6-8,few,TGTGCCAGCAGCCCTTTTAGCGGGGAGCTGTTTTTT,CASSPFSGELFF
TRBJ2-5,.,TRBV28,.,TGTGCCAGCAGTCTCTCATTGGGGACCCAGTACTTC,CASSLSLGTQYF
TRBJ2-7,TRBD2,TRBV5-1,.,TGCGCCAGCAGCCCTTGGGCGGGGGACTACGAGCAGTACTTC,CASSPWAGDYEQYF